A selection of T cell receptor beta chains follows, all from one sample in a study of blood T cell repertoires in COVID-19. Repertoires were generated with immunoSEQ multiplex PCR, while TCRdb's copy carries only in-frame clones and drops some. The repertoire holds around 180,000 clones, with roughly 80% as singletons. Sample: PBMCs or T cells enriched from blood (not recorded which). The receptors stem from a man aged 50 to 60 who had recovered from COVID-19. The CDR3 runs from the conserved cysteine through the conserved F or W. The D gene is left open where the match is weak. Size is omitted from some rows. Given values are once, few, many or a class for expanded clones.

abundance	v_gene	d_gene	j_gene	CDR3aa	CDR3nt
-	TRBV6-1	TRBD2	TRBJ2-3	CASSENQRGGRDTQYF	TGTGCCAGCAGTGAAAATCAGCGGGGGGGCCGAGATACGCAGTATTTT
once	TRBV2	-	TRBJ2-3	CASSGTIASTDTQYF	TGTGCCAGCAGCGGGACAATTGCTAGCACAGATACGCAGTATTTT
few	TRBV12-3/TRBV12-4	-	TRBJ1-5	CATQGAPGVPQHF	TGTGCCACCCAAGGGGCCCCAGGGGTTCCCCAGCATTTT
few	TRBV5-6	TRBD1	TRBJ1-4	CASSRTGLTTNEKLFF	TGTGCCAGCAGCCGGACAGGGCTTACAACTAATGAAAAACTGTTTTTT
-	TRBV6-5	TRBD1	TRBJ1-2	CASNQPGQGNYGYTF	TGTGCCAGCAATCAACCGGGACAGGGGAACTATGGCTACACCTTC
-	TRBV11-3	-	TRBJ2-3	CASSRGHAGTDTQYF	TGTGCCAGCAGCCGCGGTCACGCCGGCACAGATACGCAGTATTTT
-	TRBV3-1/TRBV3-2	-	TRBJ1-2	CASSQGWGEGTF	-
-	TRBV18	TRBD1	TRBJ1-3	CASSTQTGAENTIYF	TGTGCCAGCTCAACACAGACAGGGGCCGAAAACACCATATATTTT
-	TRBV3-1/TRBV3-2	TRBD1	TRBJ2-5	CASSQGFGDRGETQYF	TGTGCCAGCAGCCAAGGGTTCGGAGACAGGGGGGAGACCCAGTACTTC
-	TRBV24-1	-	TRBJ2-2	CATSDSTGLGTGELFF	TGTGCCACCAGTGATTCCACAGGGCTGGGGACCGGGGAGCTGTTTTTT
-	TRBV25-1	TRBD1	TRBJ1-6	CASSVQGGSPLHF	TGTGCCAGCAGTGTACAGGGGGGCTCACCCCTCCACTTT
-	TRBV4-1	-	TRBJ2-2	CASSLRTTNTGELFF	TGCGCCAGCAGCCTGCGGACAACCAACACCGGGGAGCTGTTTTTT
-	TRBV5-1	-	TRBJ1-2	CASSLPSGGNYGYTF	TGCGCCAGCAGCTTGCCCTCCGGGGGTAATTATGGCTACACCTTC
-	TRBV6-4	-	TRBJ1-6	CASRSAAHAPNSPLHF	TGTGCCAGTAGGTCAGCGGCGCATGCCCCCAATTCACCCCTCCACTTT
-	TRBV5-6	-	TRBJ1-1	CASSLGRVSTEAFF	TGTGCCAGCAGCTTGGGCAGGGTAAGCACTGAAGCTTTCTTT
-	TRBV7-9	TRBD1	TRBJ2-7	CASRGTDPSNSYEQYF	TGTGCCAGCAGAGGGACAGATCCGTCTAATTCCTACGAGCAGTACTTC
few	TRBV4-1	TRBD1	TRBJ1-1	CASSQDWTGFNEAFF	TGCGCCAGCAGCCAAGACTGGACAGGGTTTAATGAAGCTTTCTTT
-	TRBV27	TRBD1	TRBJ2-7	CASSPRQGRYEQYF	TGTGCCAGCAGTCCCCGACAGGGGAGGTACGAGCAGTACTTC
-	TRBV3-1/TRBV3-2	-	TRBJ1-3	CASSQRGQGNTIYF	TGTGCCAGCAGCCAGAGAGGACAGGGAAACACCATATATTTT
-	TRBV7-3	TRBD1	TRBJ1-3	CASSLIQGIGNTIYF	TGTGCCAGCAGCTTGATACAGGGGATTGGAAACACCATATATTTT
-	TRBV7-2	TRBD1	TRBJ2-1	CASSYGQGNVRYEQFF	TGTGCCAGCAGCTACGGACAGGGGAACGTCCGGTATGAGCAGTTCTTC
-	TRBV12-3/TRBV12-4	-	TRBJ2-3	CASRYGDLAQYF	TGTGCCAGCAGATACGGAGACTTAGCGCAGTATTTT
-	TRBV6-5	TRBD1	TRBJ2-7	CASSRPRTGNYEQYF	TGTGCCAGCAGCCGACCGAGGACAGGGAACTACGAGCAGTACTTC
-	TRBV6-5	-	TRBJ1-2	CASERGINGYTF	TGTGCCAGCGAAAGGGGGATCAATGGCTACACCTTC
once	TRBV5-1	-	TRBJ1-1	CASSFGQPGGTEAFF	TGCGCCAGCAGCTTCGGACAGCCCGGCGGAACTGAAGCTTTCTTT
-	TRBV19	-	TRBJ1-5	CASSIAGRRGGQPQHF	TGTGCCAGTAGTATAGCCGGTAGGAGGGGCGGACAGCCCCAGCATTTT
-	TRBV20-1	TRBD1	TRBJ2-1	CSASPGGGNEQFF	TGCAGTGCTAGTCCAGGGGGCGGCAATGAGCAGTTCTTC
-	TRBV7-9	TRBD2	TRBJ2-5	CASSLQRGTFGETQYF	TGTGCCAGCAGCTTACAGCGGGGGACTTTCGGGGAGACCCAGTACTTC
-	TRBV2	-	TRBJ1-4	CASTGTLYEKLFF	TGTGCCAGCACCGGGACACTTTATGAAAAACTGTTTTTT
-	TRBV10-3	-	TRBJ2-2	CAIQGSTGELFF	TGTGCCATCCAGGGGTCCACCGGGGAGCTGTTTTTT
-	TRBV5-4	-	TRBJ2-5	CASSLEYQETQYF	TGTGCCAGCAGCCTAGAGTACCAAGAGACCCAGTACTTC
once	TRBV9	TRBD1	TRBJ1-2	CASSVTGNYGYTF	TGTGCCAGCAGCGTGACAGGGAACTATGGCTACACCTTC
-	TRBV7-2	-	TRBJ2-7	CASSPTPGASYEQYF	TGTGCCAGCAGTCCAACCCCAGGGGCAAGCTACGAGCAGTACTTC
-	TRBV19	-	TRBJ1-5	CASGPVPGAQHF	TGTGCCAGTGGGCCAGTCCCAGGGGCCCAGCATTTT
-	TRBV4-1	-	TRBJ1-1	CASSQDPQTEAFF	TGCGCCAGCAGCCAAGATCCGCAGACTGAAGCTTTCTTT
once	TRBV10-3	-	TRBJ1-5	CAIGQGNQPQHF	TGTGCCATCGGGCAGGGTAATCAGCCCCAGCATTTT
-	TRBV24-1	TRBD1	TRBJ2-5	CATSDPGDRPETQYF	TGTGCCACCAGTGACCCCGGGGACAGGCCAGAGACCCAGTACTTC
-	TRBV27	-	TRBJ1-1	CASTPGEGVTEAFF	TGTGCCAGCACCCCCGGTGAGGGTGTTACTGAAGCTTTCTTT
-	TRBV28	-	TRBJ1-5	CASTWEVGIRNQPQHF	TGTGCCAGCACCTGGGAGGTGGGGATAAGGAATCAGCCCCAGCATTTT
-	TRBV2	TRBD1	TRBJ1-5	CASTGGQGYSNQPQHF	TGTGCCAGCACCGGGGGACAGGGGTATAGCAATCAGCCCCAGCATTTT
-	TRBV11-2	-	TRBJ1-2	CASSLDPGGQGWRHYGYTF	TGTGCCAGCAGCTTAGATCCGGGGGGCCAGGGGTGGAGACACTATGGCTACACCTTC
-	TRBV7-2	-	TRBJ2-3	CASSWAETDTQYF	TGTGCCAGCAGCTGGGCCGAGACAGATACGCAGTATTTT
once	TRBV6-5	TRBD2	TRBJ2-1	CASSWAGGYNEQFF	TGTGCCTCGTCGTGGGCGGGGGGTTACAATGAGCAGTTCTTC
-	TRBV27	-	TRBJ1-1	CASSLKGGRGNTEAFF	TGTGCCAGCAGTTTAAAGGGTGGCAGGGGTAACACTGAAGCTTTCTTT
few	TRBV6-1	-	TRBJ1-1	CASSESGTRTEAFF	TGTGCCAGCAGTGAATCCGGGACTCGGACTGAAGCTTTCTTT
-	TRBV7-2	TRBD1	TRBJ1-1	CASSPFGTVNTEAFF	TGTGCCAGCAGCCCCTTCGGGACAGTAAACACTGAAGCTTTCTTT
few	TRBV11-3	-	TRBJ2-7	CASSIQGTHEQYF	TGTGCCAGCAGCATCCAGGGGACCCACGAGCAGTACTTC
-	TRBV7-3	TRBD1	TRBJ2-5	CASSPSGQGTQYF	TGTGCCAGCAGCCCCTCGGGACAGGGGACCCAGTACTTC
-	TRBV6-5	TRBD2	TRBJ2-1	CASSHGGSSYNEQFF	TGTGCCAGCAGCCACGGGGGGAGCTCCTACAATGAGCAGTTCTTC
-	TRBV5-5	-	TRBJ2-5	CASSTGHKQETQYF	TGTGCCAGCAGCACCGGACACAAGCAAGAGACCCAGTACTTC
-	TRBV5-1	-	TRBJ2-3	CASSLRGLYTDTQYF	TGCGCCAGCAGCTTACGGGGGTTATACACAGATACGCAGTATTTT
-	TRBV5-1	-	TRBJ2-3	CASHPGGYSTDTQYF	TGCGCCAGCCACCCGGGGGGCTATAGCACAGATACGCAGTATTTT
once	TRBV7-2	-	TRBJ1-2	CASSLVPGVYGYTF	TGTGCCAGCAGCTTAGTCCCGGGAGTCTATGGCTACACCTTC
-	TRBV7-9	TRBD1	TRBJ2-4	CASSLAGQPALYF	TGTGCCAGCAGCTTAGCGGGACAGCCGGCTCTATACTTC
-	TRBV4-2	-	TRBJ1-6	CASSHDSDRMNSPLHF	TGTGCCAGCAGCCATGACTCAGACAGGATGAATTCACCCCTCCACTTT
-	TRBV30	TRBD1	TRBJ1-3	CACQLQGISGNTIYF	TGTGCCTGCCAGTTACAGGGGATCTCTGGAAACACCATATATTTT